The present entry profiles one T cell receptor beta chain with its context. This sample stems from a study of tumor T cells in aggressive B-cell lymphoma. Sequencing used immunoSEQ multiplex PCR; TCRdb keeps in-frame clones, though not all of them. The table has some 3,500 clones, around 95% seen once. Sequenced: tumor tissue. This sequence originates from an adult with diffuse large B cell lymphoma.

The chain's CDR3 is CASSFRLAGVFDTQYF. DNA of the CDR3: TGTGCCAGCAGCTTTAGGTTAGCGGGAGTGTTCGATACGCAGTATTTT. The rearrangement joins TRBV7-9 to TRBJ2-3, with 9 positions matching TRBD2. V gave up 3 bases and J gave up 6 bases; unmatched junction bases: 10. The germline V gene encodes CDR1 SEHNR and CDR2 FQNEAQ (reference sequence). This CDR3 is 16 amino acids long.